This TCR beta chain was identified in a study of T-cell reconstitution after alpha-beta-depleted transplantation in children. In this sample, this clonotype turned up a few times. This CDR3 has 13 residues. The germline CDR1 and CDR2 sequences are SGHDN and FVKESK. V shed 3 bases and J shed 2 bases, with 6 bases lying between them. It was with unique molecular identifiers that the TCRbeta library was prepared. TCRdb independently ran MiXCR on the PCR reads; one entry per CDR3 protein. The data hold 80,000 to 95,000 distinct CDR3 sequences, with more than 7% observed a single time. Here the sequenced sample was PBMCs from the stem cell graft donor, taken from the stem cell graft. The TCR sequence derives from a human donor who donated a stem cell graft to a child with congenital amegakaryocytic thrombocytopenia. The V and J genes are TRBV14 and TRBJ2-3; a possible D gene is TRBD2 (6 bases). CDR3 coding DNA: TGTGCCAGCAGCCAGGGACTCACAGATACGCAGTATTTT. Translated: CASSQGLTDTQYF.